What follows is one T cell receptor beta chain and its context. These data belong to a study of beta chain features in type 1 diabetes. TCRB transcripts that were expressed got sequenced, as all of the isolated RNA had been reverse transcribed. Profiled with immunoSEQ multiplex PCR; TCRdb holds only in-frame clones, not every one. The profile covers roughly 400,000 clones, with roughly 14% appearing a single time and around 0.039% taken by the ten largest. CDR1 is MDHEN and CDR2 is SYDVKM in the germline V gene. The J segment lost 4 bases and the V segment lost 7 bases, leaving 9 bases of the junction unmatched. The CDR3 is 15 amino acids.

The sequence was obtained from a young man in good health. This chain joins TRBV28 and TRBJ2-7, with 11 positions matching TRBD1. The sample comprised naive CD4+ T cells from blood. Here the CDR3 reads CASTPRTGGRYEQYF. CDR3 sequence (DNA): TGTGCCAGCACCCCCCGGACAGGGGGCCGGTACGAGCAGTACTTC.